One sample yielded the 6 T cell receptor beta chains listed below, sequenced in a study of Ad26.COV2.S vaccination and SARS-CoV-2 variants. Treatment defined: 15 to 20 received Ad26.COV2.S at low or high dose, single or two shots; five or six received placebo; per-sample allocation not given. Material that was analyzed had been drawn on day 63 after the first vaccine or placebo injection. Profiling relied on immunoSEQ multiplex PCR, and the TCRdb table lists in-frame clones only, not all of them. This sample carries 400,000 to 500,000 clones, about 88% of them seen once, and the ten largest clones take 2% to 3%. This specimen was peripheral blood, taken in a trial of Ad26.COV2.S vaccine versus placebo. These TCRs come from a person aged 18 to 59 who received the Ad26.COV2.S COVID-19 vaccine or a placebo.

In its sample, this clone was seen once. J is TRBJ2-3 and V is TRBV5-4; D gene ambiguous. The CDR3 runs to 14 residues. Per germline, CDR1 SGHNT and CDR2 YYREEE (reference sequence). V lost 5 bases and J lost 4, with 14 bases in between. For the CDR3, the DNA is TGTGCCAGCAGTGACGACCCGACGTCAGATACGCAGTATTTT. It yields the protein CASSDDPTSDTQYF.

This clone was seen only a few times. The CDR3: CASSRTVAYQPQHF. The CDR3, as DNA: TGTGCCAGCAGCCGGACAGTAGCTTATCAGCCCCAGCATTTT. The chain employs TRBV6-5 and TRBJ1-5; tentative D call: TRBD1 (6 bases). Deletions cut 6 bases from V and 5 bases from J, with 14 bases between. The CDR3 spans 14 residues. Germline assignment: CDR1 MNHEY and CDR2 SVGAGI.

The chain employs TRBV19 and TRBJ2-2; D tentatively fits TRBD1 or TRBD2 (5 bases each). V was shortened by 3 bases and J by 5 bases, with 10 bases between the two germline ends. Germline V CDR1 and CDR2: LNHDA, SQIVND (reference sequence). The CDR3 contains 14 residues. The CDR3 reads CASSMRGATGELFF. The CDR3 DNA is TGTGCCAGTAGTATGAGGGGTGCGACCGGGGAGCTGTTTTTT.

This clone was counted a few times. The chain recombines TRBV7-3 with TRBJ2-1; a possible D gene is TRBD2 (5 bases). Germline V gives CDR1 SGHTA, CDR2 FQGTGA. With 0 bases removed from V and 0 bases from J, the gap between germline ends came to 9 bases. This CDR3 has 16 residues. For the CDR3, the DNA is TGTGCCAGCAGCTTAACTAGTCTAGCCTCCTACAATGAGCAGTTCTTC. Amino acid sequence: CASSLTSLASYNEQFF.

The chain has TRBV5-6 and TRBJ1-2; possibly TRBD1 for D (6 bases). This CDR3 region has 15 residues. Trimming shortened V by 0 bases and J by 4 bases, and 13 bases separated the two germline ends. Germline V gene sequence: CDR1 SGHDT, CDR2 YYEEEE. The CDR3 loop is CASSLAQTGPYGYTF. CDR3 in DNA: TGTGCCAGCAGCTTGGCTCAGACAGGTCCCTATGGCTACACCTTC.

The chain links TRBV29-1 to TRBJ1-4, with D maybe TRBD1 (5 bases). The ends were cut back, 4 bases at V and 3 bases at J, with 6 bases in the middle. From germline, CDR1 is SQVTM and CDR2 ANQGSEA. This CDR3 is 12 amino acids long. The CDR3 DNA reads as TGCAGCGTTGGGGGACCTAATGAAAAACTGTTTTTT. Translating it yields CSVGGPNEKLFF.